The 27 T cell receptor beta chains reported below all come from one sample, sequenced in a study of blood T cell repertoires in COVID-19. The repertoire was sequenced with immunoSEQ multiplex PCR; TCRdb's copy has only in-frame clones and lacks some. The sample lists approximately 280,000 clones; 85% were seen once. Specimen: PBMCs or T cells enriched from blood (not recorded which). Receptors originate from a woman aged 50 to 65 who had recovered from COVID-19.

This chain joins TRBV19 and TRBJ1-3; D is unresolved. Trimming took 10 bases from V and 4 from J, leaving 8 bases between them. This CDR3 comprises 11 residues. Germline CDR1 is LNHDA and CDR2 is SQIVND (reference sequence). The CDR3 bases are TGTGCCACCCGGTCGGGAAACACCATATATTTT. This encodes CATRSGNTIYF.

The chain has TRBV12-3 or TRBV12-4 and TRBJ2-2; D remains unclear. Trimming removed 6 bases at V and 7 bases at J, with 6 bases between. This CDR3 contains 11 residues. CDR3 region: CASRIGGELFF. In nucleotides, the CDR3 is TGTGCCAGCAGGATCGGCGGGGAGCTGTTTTTT.

The sample holds one count of this clone. J is TRBJ1-2 and V is TRBV7-4; no clear D. V was shortened by 1 base and J by 0 bases, with 3 bases between the two germline ends. Germline assignment: CDR1 SGHVT and CDR2 SQSDAQ. The CDR3 is 13 residues long. This CDR3 is CASSLDTNYGYTF. The DNA for the CDR3 is TGTGCCAGCAGCTTAGATACTAACTATGGCTACACCTTC.

The rearrangement links TRBV13 to TRBJ1-2, with 10 bases fitting TRBD1. CDR1 and CDR2 (germline): PRHDT, FYEKMQ (reference sequence). J gave up 3 bases and V 6 bases, and 10 bases lay outside the gene matches. The CDR3 contains 16 residues. CDR3 amino acids: CASRSRQGARDYGYTF. The CDR3 nucleotides read TGTGCCAGCAGGTCGCGACAGGGGGCCAGAGACTATGGCTACACCTTC. Together with reference TRBV13 and TRBJ1-2, the CDR3 gives the full variable domain: AAGVIQSPRHLIKEKRETATLKCYPIPRHDTVYWYQQGPGQDPQFLISFYEKMQSDKGSIPDRFSAQQFSDYHSELNMSSLELGDSALYFCASRSRQGARDYGYTFGSGTRLTVV.

The V call is TRBV7-2, the J call TRBJ2-7, with 7 bases that match TRBD1. The ends lost 1 base at V and 5 bases at J; junction bases unmatched: 8. The CDR3 contains 15 residues. In germline, CDR1 is SGHTA, CDR2 FQGNSA. CDR3 amino acids: CASSLVHRGPNEQYF. The CDR3 DNA sequence: TGTGCCAGCAGCTTAGTTCACAGGGGACCCAACGAGCAGTACTTC.

V gene TRBV27 combines with J gene TRBJ2-7; 7 positions match TRBD1. This CDR3 comprises 13 residues. Germline CDR1 reads MNHEY; CDR2 reads SMNVEV (reference sequence). V shed 6 bases, J shed 3 bases, and the junction held 5 bases outside the gene matches. The DNA for the CDR3 is TGTGCCAGCAGCCAACAGGGGAACTACGAGCAGTACTTC. This translates into CASSQQGNYEQYF.

DNA for the CDR3: TGTGCCAGCGGCAGACTAGCGGGGGGGACAGATACGCAGTATTTT. Translated, it gives CASGRLAGGTDTQYF. V gene TRBV3-1 (or the pseudogene TRBV3-2) combines with J gene TRBJ2-3, with 14 bases aligning to TRBD2. The CDR3 contains 15 residues. V shed 8 bases, J shed 3 bases, and the junction held 4 bases outside the gene matches. CDR1 is LGHDT, CDR2 YNNKEL, per germline (reference sequence).

The CDR3 DNA reads as TGTGCCTGGACTCCGGGACAGTATGGCTACACCTTC. It translates to CAWTPGQYGYTF. The chain links TRBV30 to TRBJ1-2; TRBD1 matches 7 bases. V trimming: 4 bases; J trimming: 5 bases; junction bases outside the gene matches: 4. The CDR3 totals 12 residues. Germline V gene sequence: CDR1 GTSNPN, CDR2 SVGIG (reference sequence). Full variable domain (missing parts from reference TRBV30 and TRBJ1-2): SQTIHQWPATLVQPVGSPLSLECTVEGTSNPNLYWYRQAAGRGLQLLFYSVGIGQISSEVPQNLSASRPQDRQFILSSKKLLLSDSGFYLCAWTPGQYGYTFGSGTRLTVV.

The chain uses TRBV10-2 and TRBJ1-1; the D gene is possibly TRBD1 (5 bases). The germline V gene has CDR1 WSHSY and CDR2 SAAADI. The CDR3 totals 14 residues. V was cut by 3 bases and J by 1 base, with 9 bases left in between. CDR3 sequence reads: CASSEGQGNTEAFF. The CDR3 DNA reads TGCGCCAGCAGTGAAGGTCAGGGGAACACTGAAGCTTTCTTT.

The gene calls are TRBV9 and TRBJ1-5; D may be TRBD1 (6 bases). The CDR3 consists of 14 residues. V shed 0 bases and J shed 7 bases, with 11 bases lying between them. Germline values: CDR1 SGDLS, CDR2 YYNGEE. CDR3 region: CASSVGGGRQPQHF. The CDR3 nucleotides read TGTGCCAGCAGCGTAGGTGGGGGCAGACAGCCCCAGCATTTT.

This clone appeared a single time. CDR3 loop: CASSLQGFGSPLHF. The CDR3 DNA is TGTGCCAGCAGTCTACAGGGGTTCGGTTCACCCCTCCACTTT. The chain combines TRBV6-5 with TRBJ1-6; 7 nucleotides agree with TRBD1. V dropped 5 bases and J dropped 9; count of bases not matched to a gene: 7. CDR1 and CDR2 (germline): MNHEY, SVGAGI. This CDR3 contains 14 residues.

V and J are TRBV5-1 and TRBJ1-1, with TRBD1 as a possible D gene (6 bases). Per the germline V gene, CDR1 is SGHRS and CDR2 is YFSETQ. The ends were cut back, 0 bases at V and 2 bases at J, with 11 bases in the middle. CDR3 length equals 15 residues. CDR3 protein: CASSLDRRGNTEAFF. CDR3 nucleotide sequence: TGCGCCAGCAGCTTGGATCGCAGGGGAAACACTGAAGCTTTCTTT.

The V gene is TRBV5-1, the J gene TRBJ1-5, with a weak D call TRBD1 (6 bases). The length of the CDR3 is 15 residues. Per the germline V gene, CDR1 is SGHRS and CDR2 is YFSETQ. Trimming took off 1 base at V and 6 bases at J, with 14 bases between the two ends. CDR3 amino acids: CASSLISGVGQPQHF. The CDR3 DNA reads as TGCGCCAGCAGCTTGATCTCAGGGGTGGGTCAGCCCCAGCATTTT.

V and J are TRBV25-1 and TRBJ1-6, with D unresolved. Between the trimmed V and J ends, which lost 8 bases and 9 bases, there was a span of 17 bases. The germline V gene has CDR1 MGHDK and CDR2 SYGVNS. This CDR3 region has 14 residues. The CDR3 region is CASRGGRLSSPLHF. The CDR3, as DNA: TGTGCCAGCCGGGGAGGAAGGTTGAGTTCACCCCTCCACTTT.

This chain uses TRBV18 with TRBJ2-6; 10 positions match TRBD1. J was trimmed by 5 bases and V by 4 bases; bases with no gene match: 11. CDR1 is KGHSH, CDR2 LQKENI, per germline. The CDR3 consists of 18 residues. CDR3 bases: TGTGCCAGCTCACGAGTGGGACAGGGGATGTCTCGGGCCAACGTCCTGACTTTC. It yields the protein CASSRVGQGMSRANVLTF.

The genes are TRBV6-5 and TRBJ1-5, with D possibly matching TRBD1 (5 bases). Germline V gene lookup returns CDR1 MNHEY and CDR2 SVGAGI. The V end lost 2 bases, the J end lost 3 bases, and 8 bases lay between the germline ends. The CDR3 spans 14 residues. CDR3 nucleotides: TGTGCCAGCAGTTACGCAGGGAACAATCAGCCCCAGCATTTT. This encodes CASSYAGNNQPQHF.

This clone was recorded once. V usage is TRBV6-5 and J usage is TRBJ1-4; 9 bases are a match to TRBD1. V lost 5 bases and J lost 8; bases outside the gene matches: 6. This CDR3 comprises 14 residues. CDR1 and CDR2 from the germline V gene are MNHEY and SVGAGI. As DNA, the CDR3 is TGTGCCAGCAGTAGACAGGGGGGTGGGGAAAAACTGTTTTTT. It encodes CASSRQGGGEKLFF.

V and J are TRBV5-1 and TRBJ2-7; 10 bases agree with TRBD2. Germline trimming cut 5 bases from V and 3 bases from J; bases unmatched to any gene: 5. Germline V lookup: CDR1 SGHRS, CDR2 YFSETQ. The CDR3 spans 14 residues. The CDR3 region is CASSFSSGGYEQYF. The DNA of the CDR3 is TGCGCCAGCAGTTTTTCTAGCGGGGGCTACGAGCAGTACTTC.

The V gene is TRBV30, the J gene TRBJ1-2; unclear D gene. V was shortened by 1 base and J by 8 bases, with 11 bases between the two germline ends. In germline, CDR1 is GTSNPN, CDR2 SVGIG (reference sequence). CDR3 size: 12 residues. The chain's CDR3 is CAWSEVPTGYTF. The CDR3 DNA is TGTGCCTGGAGTGAAGTCCCTACGGGCTACACCTTC.

CDR3 in DNA: TGTGCCAGCAGTGCAAGGGACAGCCACTGGGATTCACCCCTCCACTTT. It is translated as CASSARDSHWDSPLHF. The V call is TRBV6-1, the J call TRBJ1-6; the match to TRBD1 covers 7 bases. With V trimmed by 4 bases and J by 8 bases, 11 bases remained unmatched. The CDR3 runs to 16 residues. Germline loops: CDR1 MNHNS, CDR2 SASEGT.

The chain carries TRBV27 and TRBJ2-3; TRBD2 agrees at 7 bases. CDR3 length equals 17 residues. Germline lookup yields CDR1 MNHEY and CDR2 SMNVEV (reference sequence). Losses at the gene ends were 1 base for V and 5 bases for J; bases not matched to a gene: 12. The CDR3 DNA sequence: TGTGCCAGCAGTTTATATAGAGCGGGGAAGTGGGTAGATACGCAGTATTTT. This codes for CASSLYRAGKWVDTQYF.

The V gene is TRBV3-1 (or the pseudogene TRBV3-2), the J gene TRBJ2-3; the match to TRBD2 covers 11 bases. CDR1 and CDR2 (germline): LGHDT, YNNKEL (reference sequence). J lost 5 bases, V lost 4 bases, and 2 bases had no gene match. The CDR3 consists of 14 residues. This chain's CDR3 is CASSPSGGIDTQYF. CDR3 coding DNA: TGTGCCAGCAGCCCTAGCGGGGGGATAGATACGCAGTATTTT.

This CDR3 reads CASSYSAGTNEKLFF. Here the CDR3 DNA reads TGTGCCAGCAGTTACTCAGCAGGGACTAATGAAAAACTGTTTTTT. The rearrangement uses TRBV6-5 and TRBJ1-4; maybe TRBD1 (5 bases). Germline loops: CDR1 MNHEY, CDR2 SVGAGI. V was shortened by 0 bases and J by 2 bases, with 7 bases between the two germline ends. CDR3 size: 15 residues.

About this clone itself: This specimen includes other DNA sequences encoding the same CDR3. The chain is built from TRBV30 and TRBJ1-5, with TRBD1 as a possible D gene (5 bases). CDR3 length: 13 amino acids. CDR1 and CDR2 (germline): GTSNPN, SVGIG (reference sequence). The V and J ends lost 1 base and 7 bases respectively, with 11 bases between them. CDR3 amino acids: CAWSAGGGQPQHF. In nucleotides, the CDR3 is TGTGCCTGGAGTGCGGGGGGAGGGCAGCCCCAGCATTTT. Filled out from reference TRBV30 and TRBJ1-5, the complete variable domain reads SQTIHQWPATLVQPVGSPLSLECTVEGTSNPNLYWYRQAAGRGLQLLFYSVGIGQISSEVPQNLSASRPQDRQFILSSKKLLLSDSGFYLCAWSAGGGQPQHFGDGTRLSIL.

The chain uses TRBV6-5 and TRBJ1-1, with 9 bases aligning to TRBD1. The CDR3 extends over 13 amino acids. V was clipped by 5 bases and J by 11 bases; unmatched bases: 9. CDR1 and CDR2 (germline): MNHEY, SVGAGI. The CDR3 protein is CASSTGQGMRAFF. The CDR3 DNA reads as TGTGCCAGCAGTACCGGACAGGGGATGCGGGCTTTCTTT.

This clone was detected only once. The rearrangement joins TRBV7-2 to TRBJ1-1; a possible D gene is TRBD1 (5 bases). This CDR3 spans 13 amino acids. The germline V gene has CDR1 SGHTA and CDR2 FQGNSA. V lost 8 bases and J 2 bases, leaving 12 bases between the germline ends. CDR3 bases: TGTGCCAGCGCGCAACAGGAAAACACTGAAGCTTTCTTT. Translation: CASAQQENTEAFF.

This rearrangement joins TRBV5-4 to TRBJ2-3; 8 bases agree with TRBD2. The CDR3 loop spans 15 amino acids. The germline CDR1 and CDR2 sequences are SGHNT and YYREEE (reference sequence). The V gene end was trimmed by 2 bases and the J gene end by 1 base; junction bases not matched to a gene: 3. The CDR3: CASSLAGAGTDTQYF. The CDR3 region has the DNA TGTGCCAGCAGCTTAGCGGGGGCCGGCACAGATACGCAGTATTTT. Full variable domain (outside the CDR3, taken from reference TRBV5-4 and TRBJ2-3): ETGVTQSPTHLIKTRGQQVTLRCSSQSGHNTVSWYQQALGQGPQFIFQYYREEENGRGNFPPRFSGLQFPNYSSELNVNALELDDSALYLCASSLAGAGTDTQYFGPGTRLTVL.